This TCR beta chain was obtained from a study of blood T cell repertoires in COVID-19. At the level of the study: Collection of acute and convalescent COVID-19 samples took place in the United States, Italy and Spain.

TCRdb's copy holds only in-frame clones and misses some; the assay was immunoSEQ multiplex PCR. This table holds about 220,000 clones, about four fifths found once. The CDR3 has 16 residues. CDR1 and CDR2 from the germline V gene are SGDLS and YYNGEE. V dropped 3 bases and J dropped 2; count of bases not matched to a gene: 9. The receptor was derived from a woman in her twenties or thirties who had recovered from COVID-19. The chain employs TRBV9 and TRBJ1-1; 8 bases are shared with TRBD1. The specimen was peripheral blood. Here the CDR3 reads CASSDGDRTTNTEAFF. The CDR3 DNA reads TGTGCCAGCAGCGACGGGGACAGGACCACTAACACTGAAGCTTTCTTT.